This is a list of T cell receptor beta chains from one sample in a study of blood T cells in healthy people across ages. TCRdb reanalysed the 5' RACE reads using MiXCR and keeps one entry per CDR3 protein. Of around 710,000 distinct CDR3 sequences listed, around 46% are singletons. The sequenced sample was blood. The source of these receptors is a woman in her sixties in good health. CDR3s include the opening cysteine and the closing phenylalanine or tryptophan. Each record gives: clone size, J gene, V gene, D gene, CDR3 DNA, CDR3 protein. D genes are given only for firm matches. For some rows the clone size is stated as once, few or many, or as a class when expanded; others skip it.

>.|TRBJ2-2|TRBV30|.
TGTGCCTGGAGTGTACTCAGGGAGGGGGAGCTGTTTTTT
CAWSVLREGELFF
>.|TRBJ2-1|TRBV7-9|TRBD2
TGTGCCAGCAGCTCGGGACTAGCGGGAGGTGTTTACAATGAGCAGTTCTTC
CASSSGLAGGVYNEQFF
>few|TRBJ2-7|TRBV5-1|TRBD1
TGCGCCAGCAGCTTGGCAGGGGGCCCACAAACCTCCTACGAGCAGTACTTC
CASSLAGGPQTSYEQYF
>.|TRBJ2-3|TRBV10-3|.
TGTGCCATCAGTGAGTCGGCGGGACAACTCACAGATACGCAGTATTTT
CAISESAGQLTDTQYF
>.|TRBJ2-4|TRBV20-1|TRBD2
TGCAGTGCTGGACCTAGCGGGAAAAACATTCAGTACTTC
CSAGPSGKNIQYF
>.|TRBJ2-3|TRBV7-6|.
TGTGCCAGCAGCCCCTTCGCGGGGAGCACAGATACGCAGTATTTT
CASSPFAGSTDTQYF
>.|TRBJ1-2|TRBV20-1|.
TGCAGTGCTAGAGATCTTCGGCTGAACTATGGCTACACCTTC
CSARDLRLNYGYTF
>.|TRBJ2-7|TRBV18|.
TGTGCCAGCTCAGACTTGGGGCTGTTAGATGAGCAGTACTTC
CASSDLGLLDEQYF
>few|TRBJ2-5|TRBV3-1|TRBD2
TGTGCCAGCAGACGTGCCGGGACTAGCGGGGTACACAATGAGCAGTACTTC
CASRRAGTSGVHNEQYF
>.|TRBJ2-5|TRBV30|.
TGTGCCTGGAGTGTAGGAGCCGACGGGGAGACCCAGTACTTC
CAWSVGADGETQYF
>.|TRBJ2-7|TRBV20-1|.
TGCAGTGCTAGTGATTCAGCTGCTGCCACCTACGAGCAGTACTTC
CSASDSAAATYEQYF
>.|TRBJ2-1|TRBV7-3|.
TGTGCCAGCAGCTCCTCCCCCCTGGGGAGCTCCTACAATGAGCAGTTCTTC
CASSSSPLGSSYNEQFF
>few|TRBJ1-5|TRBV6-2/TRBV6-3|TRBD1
TGTGCCAGCACCAGGGGACAGATACAGCCCCAGCATTTT
CASTRGQIQPQHF
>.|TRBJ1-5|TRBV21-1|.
TGTGCCAGCCCATCCAGAAATCAGCCCCAGCATTTT
CASPSRNQPQHF
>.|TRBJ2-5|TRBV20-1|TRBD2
TGCAGTGCCCCACCCACTAGCGGGAGTCAGCGAGAGCAGTACTTC
CSAPPTSGSQREQYF
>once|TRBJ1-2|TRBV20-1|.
TGCAGTGCTAGAGGGGGGCAGGGGACTAACTATGGCTACACCTTC
CSARGGQGTNYGYTF
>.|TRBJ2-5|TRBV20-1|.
TGCAGTGCTAGAGATCCTGGGAAAGAGACCCAGTACTTC
CSARDPGKETQYF
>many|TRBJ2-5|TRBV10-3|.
TGTGCCACCCAGTACCAAGAGACCCAGTACTTC
CATQYQETQYF
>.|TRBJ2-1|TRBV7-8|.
TGTGCCAGCAGCCGCGGACAGGGGCTAGCGGGGGCATACAATGAGCAGTTCTTC
CASSRGQGLAGAYNEQFF
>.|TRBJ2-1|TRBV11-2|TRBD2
TGTGCCAGCAGCGAAGGGACTAGCGGGGAGAATGAGCAGTTCTTC
CASSEGTSGENEQFF
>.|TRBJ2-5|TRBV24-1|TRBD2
TGTGCCACCAGTGATTTCGGGGGGACTTCTCAAGAGACCCAGTACTTC
CATSDFGGTSQETQYF
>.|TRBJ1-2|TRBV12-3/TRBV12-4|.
TGTGCCAGCAGTCCTGCCCATAACTATGGCTACACCTTC
CASSPAHNYGYTF
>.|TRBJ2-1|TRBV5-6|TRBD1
TGTGCCAGCAGCTGGGACAGGGGAAATGAGCAGTTCTTC
CASSWDRGNEQFF
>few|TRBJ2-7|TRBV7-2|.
TGTGCCAGCAGCTTAGTAACCGGGGGCTACGAGCAGTACTTC
CASSLVTGGYEQYF
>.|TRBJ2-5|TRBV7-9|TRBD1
TGTGCCAGCAGCTTATTAACAGGGGGGAGTTCTGAGCAGTACTTC
CASSLLTGGSSEQYF
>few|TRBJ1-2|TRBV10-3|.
TGTGCCATCAGCCGGGACGGTAACTATGGCTACACCTTC
CAISRDGNYGYTF
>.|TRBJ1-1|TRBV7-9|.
TGTGCCAGCAGCTCCCAGTTGAACACTGAAGCTTTCTTT
CASSSQLNTEAFF
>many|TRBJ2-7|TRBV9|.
TGTGCCAGCAGCCCCCGGGTTCAGGCCTACGAGCAGTACTTC
CASSPRVQAYEQYF
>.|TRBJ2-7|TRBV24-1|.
TGTGCCACCAGTGATTTCCGGGGGCCAAGCTCCTACGAGCAGTACTTC
CATSDFRGPSSYEQYF
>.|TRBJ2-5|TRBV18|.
TGTGCCAGCTCACCACTGGGCGGGCCGCAAGAGACCCAGTACTTC
CASSPLGGPQETQYF
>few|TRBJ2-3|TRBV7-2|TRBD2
TGTGCCAGCAGCCCCCCAGGCGGGGGGGCCGGTACGCAGTATTTT
CASSPPGGGAGTQYF
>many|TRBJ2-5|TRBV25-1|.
TGTGCCAGCAGTGAGGTTTCGAACCAAGAGACCCAGTACTTC
CASSEVSNQETQYF
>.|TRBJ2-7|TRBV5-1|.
TGCGCCAGCAGCTTGATAGCCAGATCCTACAATGAGCAGTACTTC
CASSLIARSYNEQYF
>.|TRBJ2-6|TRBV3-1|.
TGTGCCAGCAGTTCGGACATCTCTGGGGCCAACGTCCTGACTTTC
CASSSDISGANVLTF
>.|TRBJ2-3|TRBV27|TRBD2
TGTGCCAGCACCACAGCGATTTTGGCGGGAGGAGCAGATACGCAGTATTTT
CASTTAILAGGADTQYF
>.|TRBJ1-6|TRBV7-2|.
TGTGCCAGCAGCTTAGAACCTCAGGGGAATTCACCCCTCCACTTT
CASSLEPQGNSPLHF
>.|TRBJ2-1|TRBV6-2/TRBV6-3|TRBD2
TGTGCCAGCAGTCGAAGACTAGCGGCAAATCACGGGGAGCAGTTCTTC
CASSRRLAANHGEQFF
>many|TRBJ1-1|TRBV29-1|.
TGCAGCGTTGGTCGACAGATGAACACTGAAGCTTTCTTT
CSVGRQMNTEAFF
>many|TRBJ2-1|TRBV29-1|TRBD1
TGCAGCGATCGGGACAGAAACTACAATGAGCAGTTCTTC
CSDRDRNYNEQFF
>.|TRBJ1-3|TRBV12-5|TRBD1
TGTGCTAGTGGTCCGGGGACAGGCGGAAACACCATATATTTT
CASGPGTGGNTIYF
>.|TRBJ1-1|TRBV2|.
TGTGCCAGTCGGGGGGGGGCAACCACTGAAGCTTTCTTT
CASRGGATTEAFF
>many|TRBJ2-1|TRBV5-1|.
TGCGCCAGCAGCTTGAATAGCGACCCCTACAATGAGCAGTTCTTC
CASSLNSDPYNEQFF
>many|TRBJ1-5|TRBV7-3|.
TGTGCCAGCAGCCCACAACATGGGGATAATCAGCCCCAGCATTTT
CASSPQHGDNQPQHF
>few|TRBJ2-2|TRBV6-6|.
TGTGCCAGCAACCAAGGGCACACCGGGGAGCTGTTTTTT
CASNQGHTGELFF